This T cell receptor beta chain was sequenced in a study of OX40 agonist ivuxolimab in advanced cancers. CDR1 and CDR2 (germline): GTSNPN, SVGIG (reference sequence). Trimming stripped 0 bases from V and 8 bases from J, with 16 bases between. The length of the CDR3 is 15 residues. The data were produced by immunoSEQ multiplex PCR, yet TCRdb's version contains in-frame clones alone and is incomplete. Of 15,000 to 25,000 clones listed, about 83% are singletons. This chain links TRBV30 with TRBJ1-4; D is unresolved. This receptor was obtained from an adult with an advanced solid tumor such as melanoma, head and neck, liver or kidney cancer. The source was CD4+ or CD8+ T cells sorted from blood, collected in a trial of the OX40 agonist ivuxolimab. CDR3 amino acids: CAWSVSLEGGEKLFF. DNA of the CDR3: TGTGCCTGGAGTGTATCACTGGAGGGAGGGGAAAAACTGTTTTTT. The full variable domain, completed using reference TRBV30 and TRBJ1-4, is SQTIHQWPATLVQPVGSPLSLECTVEGTSNPNLYWYRQAAGRGLQLLFYSVGIGQISSEVPQNLSASRPQDRQFILSSKKLLLSDSGFYLCAWSVSLEGGEKLFFGSGTQLSVL.